This T cell receptor (beta chain) was sequenced for a study of patients and donors after allogeneic stem cell transplantation. Each CDR3 protein is one row after TCRdb ran MiXCR on the RT-PCR reads. Seen here are approximately 98,000 distinct CDR3 sequences, approximately 40% observed once, and the top ten hold 25% to 35%. The CDR3 is made up of 15 amino acids. V lost 5 bases and J lost 2; bases outside the gene matches: 3. Germline lookup yields CDR1 LGHDT and CDR2 YNNKEL (reference sequence). This clonotype was seen once. This TCR was sampled from a human donor who was either an allogeneic HSCT recipient or a stem cell or donor lymphocyte infusion donor (not recorded which). It is not recorded whose cells these are; they may come from a transplant donor. This rearrangement joins TRBV3-1 to TRBJ2-1; 10 bases match TRBD2. The sequenced sample consisted of blood, either unsorted or a sorted T cell fraction (not recorded which). For the CDR3, the DNA is TGTGCCAGCAGCAACGGACTAGCGGCCTACAATGAGCAGTTCTTC. Translating gives CASSNGLAAYNEQFF.